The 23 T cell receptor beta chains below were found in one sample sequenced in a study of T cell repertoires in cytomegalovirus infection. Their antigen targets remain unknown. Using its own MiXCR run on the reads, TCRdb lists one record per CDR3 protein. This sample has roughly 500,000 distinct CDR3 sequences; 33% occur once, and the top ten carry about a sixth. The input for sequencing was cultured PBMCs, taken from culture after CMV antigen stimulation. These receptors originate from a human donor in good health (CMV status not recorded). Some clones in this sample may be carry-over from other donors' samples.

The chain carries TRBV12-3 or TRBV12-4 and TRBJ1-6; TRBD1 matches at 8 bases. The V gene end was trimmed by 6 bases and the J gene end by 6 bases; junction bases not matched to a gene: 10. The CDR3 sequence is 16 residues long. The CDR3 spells CASSRQGPRSNSPLHF. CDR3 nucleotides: TGTGCCAGCAGCCGACAGGGGCCGCGTTCTAATTCACCCCTCCACTTT.

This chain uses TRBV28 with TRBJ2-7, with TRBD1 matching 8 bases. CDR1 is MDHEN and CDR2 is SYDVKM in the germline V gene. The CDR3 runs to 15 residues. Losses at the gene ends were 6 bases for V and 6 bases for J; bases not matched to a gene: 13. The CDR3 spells CASRVHYGQGPEQYF. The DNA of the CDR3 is TGTGCCAGCAGAGTGCACTACGGACAGGGCCCCGAGCAGTACTTC.

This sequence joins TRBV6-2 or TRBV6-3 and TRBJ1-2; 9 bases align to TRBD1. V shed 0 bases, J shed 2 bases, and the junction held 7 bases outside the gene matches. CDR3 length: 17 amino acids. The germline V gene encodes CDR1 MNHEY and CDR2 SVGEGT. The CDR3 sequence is CASSYSSDRGGNYGYTF. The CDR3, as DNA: TGTGCCAGCAGTTACTCGTCGGACAGGGGAGGGAACTATGGCTACACCTTC.

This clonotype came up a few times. Here the CDR3 DNA reads TGTGCCAGCAGCTTAGGATTCGAGACCCAGTACTTC. Amino acid sequence: CASSLGFETQYF. The chain carries TRBV11-2 and TRBJ2-5; D uncertain. Looked up from germline, CDR1 is SGHAT and CDR2 is FQNNGV. This CDR3 region has 12 residues. The V gene lost 1 base and the J gene lost 5 bases, with 5 bases spanning the gap.

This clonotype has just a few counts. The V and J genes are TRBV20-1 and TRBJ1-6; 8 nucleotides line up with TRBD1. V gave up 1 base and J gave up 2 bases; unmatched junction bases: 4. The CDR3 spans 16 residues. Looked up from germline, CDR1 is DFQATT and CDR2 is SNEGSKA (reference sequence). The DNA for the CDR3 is TGCAGTGCTAGAGGACAGGGGACTACCTATAATTCACCCCTCCACTTT. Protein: CSARGQGTTYNSPLHF.

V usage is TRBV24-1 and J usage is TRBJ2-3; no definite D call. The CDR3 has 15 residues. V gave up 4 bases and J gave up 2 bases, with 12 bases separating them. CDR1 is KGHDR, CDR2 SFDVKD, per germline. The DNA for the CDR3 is TGTGCCACCAGTGAGCACGGCCGAACCACAGATACGCAGTATTTT. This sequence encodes CATSEHGRTTDTQYF.

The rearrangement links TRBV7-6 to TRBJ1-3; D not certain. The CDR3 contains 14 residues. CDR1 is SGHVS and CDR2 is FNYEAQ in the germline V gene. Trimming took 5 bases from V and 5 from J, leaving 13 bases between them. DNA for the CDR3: TGTGCCAGCAGCCAGACCCTTGACAGAAACACCATATATTTT. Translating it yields CASSQTLDRNTIYF.

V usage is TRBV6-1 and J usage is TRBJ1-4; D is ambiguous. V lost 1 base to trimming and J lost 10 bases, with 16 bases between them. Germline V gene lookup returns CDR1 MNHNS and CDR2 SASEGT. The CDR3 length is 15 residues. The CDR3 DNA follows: TGTGCCAGCAGTGAAGGTTTTGAGGACGTCGGAAAACTGTTTTTT. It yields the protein CASSEGFEDVGKLFF.

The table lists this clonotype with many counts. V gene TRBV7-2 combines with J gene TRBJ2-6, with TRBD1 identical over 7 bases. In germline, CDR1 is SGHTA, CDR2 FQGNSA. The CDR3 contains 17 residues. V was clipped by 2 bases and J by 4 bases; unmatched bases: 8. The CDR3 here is CASSLTRQGTGANVLTF. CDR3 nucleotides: TGTGCCAGCAGCTTAACTAGACAGGGAACCGGGGCCAACGTCCTGACTTTC.

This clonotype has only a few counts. The CDR3 coding sequence is TGTGCCAGCAGCTTAGAGGGGACCCAGAGCGGCGGCGAGCAGTACTTC. Protein sequence: CASSLEGTQSGGEQYF. V and J are TRBV7-9 and TRBJ2-7; D may match TRBD1 or TRBD2 (5 bases each). Germline V CDR1 and CDR2: SEHNR, FQNEAQ (reference sequence). The length of the CDR3 is 16 residues. Trimming pared 1 base from V and 6 bases from J, leaving 19 bases between.

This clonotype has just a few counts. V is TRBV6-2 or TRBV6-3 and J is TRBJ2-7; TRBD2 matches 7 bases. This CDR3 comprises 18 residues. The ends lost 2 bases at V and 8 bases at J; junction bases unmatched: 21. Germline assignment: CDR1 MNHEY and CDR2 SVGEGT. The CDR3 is CASSYQAGVRDSAWKQYV. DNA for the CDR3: TGTGCCAGCAGTTACCAGGCGGGAGTGAGAGATTCGGCTTGGAAGCAGTACGTC.

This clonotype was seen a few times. The CDR3: CASSFTSGRGADTQYF. CDR3 coding DNA: TGTGCCAGCAGCTTTACTAGCGGGAGAGGAGCAGATACGCAGTATTTT. This chain uses TRBV7-2 with TRBJ2-3, with 11 bases fitting TRBD2. Unmatched junction bases numbered 6, after V lost 3 bases and J lost 4 bases. In germline, CDR1 is SGHTA, CDR2 FQGNSA. The CDR3 sequence is 16 residues long.

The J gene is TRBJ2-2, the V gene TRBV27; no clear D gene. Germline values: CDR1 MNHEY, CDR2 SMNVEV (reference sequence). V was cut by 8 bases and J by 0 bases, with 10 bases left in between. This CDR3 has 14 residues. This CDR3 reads CASRLKPNTGELFF. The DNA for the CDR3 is TGTGCCAGCCGGTTAAAACCGAACACCGGGGAGCTGTTTTTT.

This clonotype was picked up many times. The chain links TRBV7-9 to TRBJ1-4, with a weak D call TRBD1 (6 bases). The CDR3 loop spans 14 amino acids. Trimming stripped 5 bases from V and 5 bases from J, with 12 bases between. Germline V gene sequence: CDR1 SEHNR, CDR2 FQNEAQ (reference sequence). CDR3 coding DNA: TGTGCCAGCAGCGTGGGACACTCGAATGAAAAACTGTTTTTT. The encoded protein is CASSVGHSNEKLFF.

The CDR3 reads CASNPGLGDQPQHF. DNA for the CDR3: TGTGCCAGCAACCCTGGGCTAGGTGATCAGCCCCAGCATTTT. The gene calls are TRBV7-2 and TRBJ1-5; D remains unclear. CDR1 is SGHTA and CDR2 is FQGNSA in the germline V gene. V was pared by 7 bases and J by 5 bases, with 15 bases between. This CDR3 spans 14 amino acids.

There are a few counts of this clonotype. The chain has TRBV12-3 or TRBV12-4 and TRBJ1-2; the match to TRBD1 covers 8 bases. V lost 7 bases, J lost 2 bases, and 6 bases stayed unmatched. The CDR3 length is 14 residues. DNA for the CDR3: TGTGCCAGCACCGACAGGGGTGACAACTATGGCTACACCTTC. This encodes CASTDRGDNYGYTF.

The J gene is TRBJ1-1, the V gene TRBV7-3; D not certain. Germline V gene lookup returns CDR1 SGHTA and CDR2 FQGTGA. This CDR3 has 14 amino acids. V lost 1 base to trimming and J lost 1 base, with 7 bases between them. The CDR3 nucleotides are TGTGCCAGCAGCTTAAGTGCGGGGAACACTGAAGCTTTCTTT. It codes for CASSLSAGNTEAFF.

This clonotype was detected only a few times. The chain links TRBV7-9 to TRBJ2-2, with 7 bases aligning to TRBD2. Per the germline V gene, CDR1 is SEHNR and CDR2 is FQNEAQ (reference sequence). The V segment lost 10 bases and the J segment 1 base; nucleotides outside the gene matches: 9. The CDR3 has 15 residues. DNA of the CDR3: TGTGCCACCTCGTGGGCTAGCGGGAACACCGGGGAGCTGTTTTTT. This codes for CATSWASGNTGELFF.

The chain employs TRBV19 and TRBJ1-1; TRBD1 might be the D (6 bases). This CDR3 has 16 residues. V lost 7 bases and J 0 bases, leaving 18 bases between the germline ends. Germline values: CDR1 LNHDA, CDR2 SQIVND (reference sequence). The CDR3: CASTGQGRNMNTEAFF. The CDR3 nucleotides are TGTGCCAGTACGGGGCAGGGGAGAAATATGAACACTGAAGCTTTCTTT.

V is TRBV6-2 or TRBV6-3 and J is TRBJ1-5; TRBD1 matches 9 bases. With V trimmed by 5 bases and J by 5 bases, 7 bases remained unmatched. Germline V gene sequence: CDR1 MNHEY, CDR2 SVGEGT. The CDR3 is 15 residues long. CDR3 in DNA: TGTGCCAGCAGTCCGGGACAGGGTTGGGATCAGCCCCAGCATTTT. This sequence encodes CASSPGQGWDQPQHF.

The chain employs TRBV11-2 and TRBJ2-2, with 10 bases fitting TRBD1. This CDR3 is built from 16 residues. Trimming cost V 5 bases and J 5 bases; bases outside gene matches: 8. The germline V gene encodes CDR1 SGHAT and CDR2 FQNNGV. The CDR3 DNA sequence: TGTGCCAGCAGCATCCGGGGGACAGGGGTGACCGGGGAGCTGTTTTTT. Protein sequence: CASSIRGTGVTGELFF. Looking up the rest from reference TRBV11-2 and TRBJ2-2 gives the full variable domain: EAGVAQSPRYKIIEKRQSVAFWCNPISGHATLYWYQQILGQGPKLLIQFQNNGVVDDSQLPKDRFSAERLKGVDSTLKIQPAKLEDSAVYLCASSIRGTGVTGELFFGEGSRLTVL.

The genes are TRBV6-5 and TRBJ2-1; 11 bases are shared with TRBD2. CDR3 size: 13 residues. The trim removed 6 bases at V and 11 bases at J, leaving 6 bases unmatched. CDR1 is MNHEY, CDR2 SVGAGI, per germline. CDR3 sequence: CASSITSGSKQFF. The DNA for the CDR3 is TGTGCCAGCAGCATTACTAGCGGGAGTAAGCAGTTCTTC.

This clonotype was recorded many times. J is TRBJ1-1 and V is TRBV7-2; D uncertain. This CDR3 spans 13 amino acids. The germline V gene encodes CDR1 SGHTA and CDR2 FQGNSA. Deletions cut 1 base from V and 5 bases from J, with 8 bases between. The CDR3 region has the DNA TGTGCCAGCAGCTTAGAAGGGAAAACTGAAGCTTTCTTT. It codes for CASSLEGKTEAFF.